This TCR beta chain was identified during a study of T cells in Graves' hyperthyroidism and ophthalmopathy. Reasons for excluding patients were uncontrolled infection, other autoimmune disease, pregnancy or lactation. Researchers amplified the TCR beta CDR3 regions from RNA transcripts. The TCR CDR3 first-round RT-PCR relied on the HTBI primer set. TCRdb redid the calling of the multiplex PCR reads with MiXCR, one entry per CDR3 protein. The sample has hundreds of thousands of distinct CDR3 sequences, around 42% seen once. This clonotype was counted between two and nine times. Specimen: peripheral blood or thyroid tissue (not recorded which). The receptor comes from a woman under 30 with Graves' hyperthyroidism.

CDR3 nucleotide sequence: TGTGCCAGCAGCTTAGCGCAAGAGGCGTACACTGAAGCTTTCTTT. It is translated as CASSLAQEAYTEAFF. The chain combines TRBV7-2 with TRBJ1-1; D is unresolved. Trimming removed 0 bases from V and 3 bases from J, with 11 bases in between. The CDR3 totals 15 residues. Germline CDR1 SGHTA, CDR2 FQGNSA.